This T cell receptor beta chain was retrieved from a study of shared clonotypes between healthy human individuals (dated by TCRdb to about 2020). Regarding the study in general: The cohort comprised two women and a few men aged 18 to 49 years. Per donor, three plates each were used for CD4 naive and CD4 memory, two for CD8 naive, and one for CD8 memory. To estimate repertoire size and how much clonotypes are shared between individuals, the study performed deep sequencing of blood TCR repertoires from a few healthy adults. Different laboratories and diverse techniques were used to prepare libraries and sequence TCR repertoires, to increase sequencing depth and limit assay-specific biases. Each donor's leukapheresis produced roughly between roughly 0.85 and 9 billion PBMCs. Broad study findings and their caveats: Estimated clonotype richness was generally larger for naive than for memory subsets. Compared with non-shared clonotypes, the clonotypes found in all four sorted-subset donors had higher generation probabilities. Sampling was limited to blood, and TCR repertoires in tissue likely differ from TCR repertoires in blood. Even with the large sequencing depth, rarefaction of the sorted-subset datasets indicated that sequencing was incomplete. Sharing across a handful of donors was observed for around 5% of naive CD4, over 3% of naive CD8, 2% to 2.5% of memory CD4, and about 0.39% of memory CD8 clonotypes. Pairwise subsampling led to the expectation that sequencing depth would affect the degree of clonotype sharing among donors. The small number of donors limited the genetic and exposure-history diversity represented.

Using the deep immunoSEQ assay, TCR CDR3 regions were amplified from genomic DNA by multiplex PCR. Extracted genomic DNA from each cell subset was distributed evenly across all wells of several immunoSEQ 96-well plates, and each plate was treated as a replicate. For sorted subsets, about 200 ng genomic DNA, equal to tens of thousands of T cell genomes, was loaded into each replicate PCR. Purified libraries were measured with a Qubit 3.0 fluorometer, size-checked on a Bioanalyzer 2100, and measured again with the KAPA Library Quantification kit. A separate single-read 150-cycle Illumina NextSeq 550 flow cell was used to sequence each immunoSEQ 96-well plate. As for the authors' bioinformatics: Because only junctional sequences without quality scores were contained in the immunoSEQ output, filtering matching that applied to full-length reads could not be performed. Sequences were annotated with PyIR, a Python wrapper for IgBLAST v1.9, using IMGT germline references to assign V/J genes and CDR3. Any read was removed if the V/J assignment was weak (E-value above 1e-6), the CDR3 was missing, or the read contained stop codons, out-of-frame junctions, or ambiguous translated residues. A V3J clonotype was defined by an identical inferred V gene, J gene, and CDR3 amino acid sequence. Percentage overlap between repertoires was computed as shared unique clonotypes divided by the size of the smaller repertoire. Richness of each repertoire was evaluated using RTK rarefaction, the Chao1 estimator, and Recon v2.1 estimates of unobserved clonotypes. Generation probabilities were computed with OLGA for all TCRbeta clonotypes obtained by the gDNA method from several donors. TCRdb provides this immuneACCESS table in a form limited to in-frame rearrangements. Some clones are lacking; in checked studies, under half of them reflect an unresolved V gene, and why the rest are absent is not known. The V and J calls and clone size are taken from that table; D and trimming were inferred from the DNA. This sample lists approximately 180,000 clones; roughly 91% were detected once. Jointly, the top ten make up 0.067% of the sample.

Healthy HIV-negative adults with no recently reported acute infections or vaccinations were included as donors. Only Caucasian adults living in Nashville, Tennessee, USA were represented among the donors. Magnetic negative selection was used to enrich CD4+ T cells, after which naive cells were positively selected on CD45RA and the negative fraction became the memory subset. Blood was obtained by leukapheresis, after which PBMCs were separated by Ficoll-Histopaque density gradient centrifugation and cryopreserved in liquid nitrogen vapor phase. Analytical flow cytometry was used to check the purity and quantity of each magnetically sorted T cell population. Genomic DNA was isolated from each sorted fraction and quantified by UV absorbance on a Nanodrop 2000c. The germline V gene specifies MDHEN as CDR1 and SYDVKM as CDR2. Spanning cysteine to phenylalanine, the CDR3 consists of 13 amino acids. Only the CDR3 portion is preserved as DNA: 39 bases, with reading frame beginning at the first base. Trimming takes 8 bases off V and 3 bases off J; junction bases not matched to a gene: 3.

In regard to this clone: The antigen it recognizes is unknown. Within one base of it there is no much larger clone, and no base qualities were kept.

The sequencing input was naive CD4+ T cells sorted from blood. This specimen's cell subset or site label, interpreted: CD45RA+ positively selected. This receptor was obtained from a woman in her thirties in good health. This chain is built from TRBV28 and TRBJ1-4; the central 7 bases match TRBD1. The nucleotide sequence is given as TGTGCCAGCCGAGGACAGGCTAATGAAAAACTGTTTTTT. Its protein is CASRGQANEKLFF.